Shown below are 16 T cell receptor beta chains from a single sample sequenced in a study of T cell repertoires and HLA-DP antigens. Profiling relied on immunoSEQ multiplex PCR, and the TCRdb table lists in-frame clones only, not all of them. Here the sample spans around 70,000 clones, 80% being singletons. No antigen has been assigned to these receptors. The source material was CD4+ T cells from PBMCs. The receptors come from a man in his 60s in good health and CMV-seronegative.

V usage is TRBV7-9 and J usage is TRBJ1-1; D call uncertain. The CDR3 spans 14 residues. The V gene's germline CDR1 is SEHNR and CDR2 FQNEAQ (reference sequence). Trimming pared 2 bases from V and 0 bases from J, leaving 7 bases between. The DNA for the CDR3 is TGTGCCAGCAGCTTACTGGGGTTGAACACTGAAGCTTTCTTT. Translated, it gives CASSLLGLNTEAFF. Filled out from reference TRBV7-9 and TRBJ1-1, the complete variable domain reads DTGVSQNPRHKITKRGQNVTFRCDPISEHNRLYWYRQTLGQGPEFLTYFQNEAQLEKSRLLSDRFSAERPKGSFSTLEIQRTEQGDSAMYLCASSLLGLNTEAFFGQGTRLTVV.

J is TRBJ1-3 and V is TRBV7-9, with TRBD1 identical over 8 bases. Trimming cost V 5 bases and J 6 bases; bases outside gene matches: 3. The CDR3 contains 13 residues. Germline V gene sequence: CDR1 SEHNR, CDR2 FQNEAQ (reference sequence). The CDR3 DNA is TGTGCCAGCAGCCGGGGACAGGAAAACACCATATATTTT. Translated: CASSRGQENTIYF.

V is TRBV5-1 and J is TRBJ1-1, with TRBD1 matching over 7 bases. The CDR3 spans 16 residues. V lost 4 bases, J lost 0 bases, and 9 bases stayed unmatched. Germline V lookup: CDR1 SGHRS, CDR2 YFSETQ. CDR3 amino acids: CASSDSDRDLNTEAFF. The CDR3 nucleotides are TGCGCCAGCAGCGACTCAGACAGGGACCTGAACACTGAAGCTTTCTTT.

The chain joins TRBV7-2 to TRBJ2-2, with a weak D call TRBD1 (5 bases). This CDR3 spans 14 amino acids. V gave up 4 bases and J gave up 1 base, with 7 bases separating them. Germline V gene data show CDR1 as SGHTA and CDR2 as FQGNSA. CDR3 protein: CASSSDMNTGELFF. The CDR3, as DNA: TGTGCCAGCAGCTCGGACATGAACACCGGGGAGCTGTTTTTT.

The chain joins TRBV4-3 to TRBJ1-2, with D uncertain. The V end was cut by 4 bases, the J end by 6 bases, with 12 bases between. The germline V gene has CDR1 LGHNA and CDR2 YSLEER. This CDR3 is 13 amino acids long. CDR3 residues: CASSPRTRDGYTF. CDR3 DNA: TGCGCCAGCAGCCCGAGGACCCGAGATGGCTACACCTTC.

This clone has a handful of counts. This chain links TRBV4-1 with TRBJ2-2; D is perhaps TRBD1 (6 bases). This CDR3 region has 16 residues. Germline-derived CDR1 and CDR2 are MGHRA and YSYEKL. The V end lost 2 bases, the J end lost 5 bases, and 15 bases lay between the germline ends. CDR3 DNA: TGCGCCAGCAGCCAACTGGGGGCCCGAGAAACCGGGGAGCTGTTTTTT. Its translation: CASSQLGARETGELFF.

This chain joins TRBV15 and TRBJ2-1; D perhaps matches TRBD2 (6 bases). Trimming removed 0 bases at V and 6 bases at J, with 18 bases between. The CDR3 loop spans 17 amino acids. CDR1 LNHNV and CDR2 YYDKDF come from the germline V gene (reference sequence). CDR3 sequence: CATSRDRGTGAANEQFF. For the CDR3, the DNA is TGTGCCACCAGCAGAGATCGAGGGACTGGGGCCGCCAATGAGCAGTTCTTC.

This rearrangement joins TRBV6-1 to TRBJ2-5; 9 nucleotides align to TRBD2. This CDR3 is 15 amino acids long. J lost 5 bases, V lost 8 bases, and 12 bases had no gene match. CDR1 and CDR2 from the germline V gene are MNHNS and SASEGT. The CDR3 sequence: CASSTAGGVEETQYF. CDR3 DNA sequence: TGTGCCAGCTCGACAGCGGGGGGCGTAGAGGAGACCCAGTACTTC.

V gene TRBV9 combines with J gene TRBJ1-2, with 7 bases that match TRBD1. The CDR3 covers 15 residues. Trimming took 4 bases from V and 1 from J; bases not matched to a gene: 7. In germline, CDR1 is SGDLS, CDR2 YYNGEE. The CDR3: CASSPMTGLNYGYTF. The CDR3 DNA follows: TGTGCCAGCAGCCCAATGACAGGGCTTAACTATGGCTACACCTTC.

This clone was observed once. V and J are TRBV30 and TRBJ1-1, with unresolved D. CDR3 length: 12 amino acids. V was cut by 4 bases and J by 1 base, with 7 bases left in between. Germline CDR1 reads GTSNPN; CDR2 reads SVGIG (reference sequence). CDR3 region: CAWIAQNTEAFF. CDR3 nucleotide sequence: TGTGCCTGGATTGCTCAGAACACTGAAGCTTTCTTT.

V is TRBV4-3 and J is TRBJ2-3; TRBD2 agrees at 10 bases. The trim removed 1 base at V and 2 bases at J, leaving 3 bases unmatched. This CDR3 spans 16 amino acids. The germline gives CDR1 LGHNA, CDR2 YSLEER. The CDR3 spells CASSQVGTSDTDTQYF. CDR3 nucleotide sequence: TGCGCCAGCAGCCAAGTGGGGACTAGCGACACAGATACGCAGTATTTT.

This clone was seen a few times. The rearrangement links TRBV5-1 to TRBJ1-5; unclear D gene. The length of the CDR3 is 15 residues. CDR1 and CDR2 from the germline V gene are SGHRS and YFSETQ. Trimming removed 2 bases from V and 4 bases from J, with 13 bases in between. CDR3 sequence (DNA): TGCGCCAGCAGCTTTGGAGGGCTAGCAAATCAGCCCCAGCATTTT. Translation: CASSFGGLANQPQHF.

This clone has only one observation. The rearrangement links TRBV5-1 to TRBJ2-1; D remains ambiguous. The CDR3 covers 15 residues. The V end was cut by 0 bases, the J end by 0 bases, with 7 bases between. Germline CDR1 and CDR2: SGHRS and YFSETQ. The CDR3 nucleotides read TGCGCCAGCAGCTTGGGGCAGTTCTCCTACAATGAGCAGTTCTTC. Amino acids: CASSLGQFSYNEQFF.

The chain recombines TRBV6-6 with TRBJ1-5, with 7 bases fitting TRBD1. The CDR3 is 15 amino acids. V gave up 5 bases and J gave up 0 bases; unmatched junction bases: 4. CDR1 is MNHNY and CDR2 is SVGAGI in the germline V gene (reference sequence). The CDR3 DNA is TGTGCCAGCAGTCCACAGGGGCATAGCAATCAGCCCCAGCATTTT. Translating gives CASSPQGHSNQPQHF.

This clone was counted ten times or more. The chain employs TRBV2 and TRBJ2-7, with 7 bases identical to TRBD2. CDR1 and CDR2 from the germline V gene are SNHLY and FYNNEI. The CDR3 has 13 residues. CDR3 nucleotides: TGTGCCAGCAGTAAAGCGGGATTCTACGAGCAGTACGTC. Translated: CASSKAGFYEQYV.

This clone has just a few counts. The chain uses TRBV16 and TRBJ1-1; TRBD1 agrees at 7 bases. V lost 3 bases, J lost 5 bases, and 6 bases stayed unmatched. The length of the CDR3 is 14 residues. The germline gives CDR1 KGHSY, CDR2 FQNENV. The CDR3 loop reads CASSHRDSGTEAFF. The CDR3 region has the DNA TGTGCCAGCAGCCACCGGGACAGCGGGACTGAAGCTTTCTTT.